Each of the 28 T cell receptor beta chains below was sequenced from the same sample in a study of blood T cell repertoires in COVID-19. Data came from immunoSEQ multiplex PCR; TCRdb stores just in-frame clones and leaves some out. The data hold about 480,000 clones, with 85% to 90% observed a single time. Sequenced sample: peripheral blood. These TCRs come from a woman aged 45 to 65 with COVID-19, enrolled during active disease.

This sequence joins TRBV23-1 and TRBJ1-5, with 7 positions matching TRBD1. TRBV23-1 is an open reading frame, and its role is uncertain. The CDR3 is 17 amino acids. With V trimmed by 6 bases and J by 1 base, 12 bases remained unmatched. CDR3 region: CASSQQSRGISNQPQHF. The CDR3 nucleotides read TGCGCCAGCAGCCAACAATCCAGGGGGATAAGCAATCAGCCCCAGCATTTT.

This sequence joins TRBV30 and TRBJ2-7; a weak D match, TRBD1 (5 bases). The CDR3 is 11 residues long. CDR1 is GTSNPN and CDR2 is SVGIG in the germline V gene (reference sequence). With 2 bases removed from V and 5 bases from J, the gap between germline ends came to 7 bases. CDR3 in DNA: TGTGCCTGGAGTAGGGGTCACGAGCAGTACTTC. Its protein product is CAWSRGHEQYF.

This sequence joins TRBV2 and TRBJ2-3; 10 bases align to TRBD2. The CDR3 covers 14 residues. From germline, CDR1 is SNHLY and CDR2 FYNNEI. J was trimmed by 5 bases and V by 5 bases; bases with no gene match: 4. The CDR3 here is CASSRRTSGDTQYF. CDR3 sequence (DNA): TGTGCCAGCAGTCGTCGGACTAGCGGAGATACGCAGTATTTT.

This clone has just one count. DNA for the CDR3: TGTGCCATCAGTGAGTCCTCAATGCCCGGCTACGAGCAGTACTTC. Its translation: CAISESSMPGYEQYF. The chain couples TRBV10-3 to TRBJ2-7, with no clear D. Germline V lookup: CDR1 ENHRY, CDR2 SYGVKD. The CDR3 has 15 residues. V was trimmed by 0 bases and J by 3 bases, leaving 12 bases between them.

The chain couples TRBV25-1 to TRBJ2-3, with TRBD2 identical over 8 bases. The germline gives CDR1 MGHDK, CDR2 SYGVNS. CDR3 length: 17 amino acids. V dropped 6 bases and J dropped 4; count of bases not matched to a gene: 15. This CDR3 reads CASRDSEARGAADTQYF. The CDR3 DNA follows: TGTGCCAGCAGGGACTCGGAGGCGCGGGGGGCCGCAGATACGCAGTATTTT.

This clone was picked up a small number of times. The chain employs TRBV12-3 or TRBV12-4 and TRBJ1-2; TRBD1 might be the D (6 bases). V lost 2 bases and J 2 bases, leaving 6 bases between the germline ends. This CDR3 is built from 13 residues. CDR3 nucleotides: TGTGCCAGCAGTTTACAGGGGAACTATGGCTACACCTTC. Protein: CASSLQGNYGYTF.

The chain has TRBV7-3 and TRBJ2-3, with TRBD1 matching over 8 bases. CDR3 length equals 15 residues. Germline V CDR1 and CDR2: SGHTA, FQGTGA. The J segment lost 0 bases and the V segment lost 5 bases, leaving 4 bases of the junction unmatched. CDR3 bases: TGTGCCAGCAGCCCCAGACAGGGGAGCACAGATACGCAGTATTTT. Translated: CASSPRQGSTDTQYF.

The chain joins TRBV3-1 (or the pseudogene TRBV3-2) to TRBJ2-1; 11 bases line up with TRBD1. CDR1 is LGHDT, CDR2 YNNKEL, per germline (reference sequence). CDR3 size: 17 residues. J lost 7 bases, V lost 0 bases, and 8 bases had no gene match. The CDR3, as DNA: TGTGCCAGCAGCCAAGAGGACAGGGGGCCGGGAGGGAATGAGCAGTTCTTC. Protein sequence: CASSQEDRGPGGNEQFF.

The chain joins TRBV4-1 to TRBJ2-2; D possibly corresponds to TRBD1 (7 bases). V lost 1 base and J 4 bases, leaving 13 bases between the germline ends. CDR1 is MGHRA and CDR2 is YSYEKL in the germline V gene. The CDR3 contains 16 residues. CDR3 sequence (DNA): TGCGCCAGCAGCCAAGTGGAGGGGGCCCTCACCGGGGAGCTGTTTTTT. Translating gives CASSQVEGALTGELFF.

The chain's CDR3 is CASSPRQGTQGNTIYF. The CDR3 coding sequence is TGTGCCAGCTCGCCCAGACAGGGCACTCAAGGAAACACCATATATTTT. V is TRBV18 and J is TRBJ1-3; TRBD1 agrees at 7 bases. V shed 6 bases and J 4 bases; nucleotides not matched to a gene: 12. The CDR3 covers 16 residues. Germline CDR1 is KGHSH and CDR2 is LQKENI.

V is TRBV6-4 and J is TRBJ2-3; no clear D gene. Between the trimmed V and J ends, which lost 3 bases and 4 bases, there was a span of 8 bases. The CDR3 spans 13 residues. The germline V gene encodes CDR1 MRHNA and CDR2 SNTAGT. CDR3 DNA: TGTGCCAGCAGTGATAGCCCAGCAGATACGCAGTATTTT. Protein: CASSDSPADTQYF.

The chain carries TRBV27 and TRBJ2-5; maybe TRBD2 (5 bases). The CDR3 consists of 15 residues. V lost 3 bases, J lost 5 bases, and 16 bases lay in between. Germline V gives CDR1 MNHEY, CDR2 SMNVEV (reference sequence). The CDR3, as DNA: TGTGCCAGCAGTTTGGGCGAGCACCCGGGGGAGACCCAGTACTTC. Amino acids: CASSLGEHPGETQYF.

J is TRBJ1-1 and V is TRBV6-5, with TRBD1 as a possible D gene (6 bases). Between the trimmed V and J ends, which lost 2 bases and 3 bases, there was a span of 10 bases. Germline V gene data show CDR1 as MNHEY and CDR2 as SVGAGI. The CDR3 totals 14 residues. CDR3 DNA sequence: TGTGCCAGCAGTTACCGCCACAGGGACACTGAAGCTTTCTTT. Protein: CASSYRHRDTEAFF.

The genes are TRBV21-1 and TRBJ1-3; whether TRBD1, the table's D call, matches the DNA was not checked. TRBV21-1 is deemed a pseudogene. The CDR3 runs to 15 residues. Here the CDR3 DNA reads TGTGCCAGGGGCCACAAGAGCACGTCTGGAAACACCATATATTTT. Translated: CARGHKSTSGNTIYF.

The J gene is TRBJ2-2, the V gene TRBV19; D is unclear. The CDR3 is 13 amino acids. Germline V gives CDR1 LNHDA, CDR2 SQIVND (reference sequence). V was trimmed by 4 bases and J by 2 bases, leaving 5 bases between them. CDR3 bases: TGTGCCAGTAGTAACAGAAACACCGGGGAGCTGTTTTTT. It is translated as CASSNRNTGELFF. The entire variable domain, with the rest obtained from reference TRBV19 and TRBJ2-2, is as follows: DGGITQSPKYLFRKEGQNVTLSCEQNLNHDAMYWYRQDPGQGLRLIYYSQIVNDFQKGDIAEGYSVSREKKESFPLTVTSAQKNPTAFYLCASSNRNTGELFFGEGSRLTVL.

As to this clone: The sample contains more than one DNA sequence encoding this CDR3. The V gene is TRBV5-4, the J gene TRBJ1-1; TRBD1 agrees at 7 bases. The CDR3 sequence is 14 residues long. V dropped 0 bases and J dropped 2; count of bases not matched to a gene: 1. In germline, CDR1 is SGHNT, CDR2 YYREEE (reference sequence). CDR3 DNA: TGTGCCAGCAGCTTGGACAGGGGCAACACTGAAGCTTTCTTT. This gives the protein CASSLDRGNTEAFF.

There are many counts of this clone. This rearrangement joins TRBV25-1 to TRBJ1-1; 7 nucleotides align to TRBD1. V was clipped by 6 bases and J by 5 bases; unmatched bases: 6. CDR1 and CDR2 (germline): MGHDK, SYGVNS. The CDR3 loop spans 13 amino acids. The CDR3: CASRRQGETEAFF. The CDR3 nucleotides are TGTGCCAGCAGACGACAGGGTGAAACTGAAGCTTTCTTT.

J is TRBJ2-1 and V is TRBV25-1; D remains ambiguous. Germline CDR1 MGHDK, CDR2 SYGVNS. The CDR3 contains 12 residues. For the CDR3, the DNA is TGTGTCTACACGAAAATGAGGAATGAGCAGTTCTTC. Translated, it gives CVYTKMRNEQFF.

The sample holds a few counts of this clone. The J gene is TRBJ2-7, the V gene TRBV6-6, with a possible D match to TRBD2 (5 bases). Trimming removed 6 bases at V and 5 bases at J, with 20 bases between. CDR3 length: 15 residues. Germline V gives CDR1 MNHNY, CDR2 SVGAGI (reference sequence). CDR3 sequence: CASSPGIDGKNEQYF. Here the CDR3 DNA reads TGTGCCAGCAGCCCGGGGATTGATGGGAAGAACGAGCAGTACTTC.

This rearrangement joins TRBV11-3 to TRBJ2-1; D might be TRBD1 (5 bases). Germline-derived CDR1 and CDR2 are SGHNT and YENEEA. Trimming took 7 bases from V and 3 from J, leaving 22 bases between them. The CDR3 contains 17 residues. Written as DNA, the CDR3 is TGTGCCAGCATGGGCCTTCAATTAGGACAAAACTACAATGAGCAGTTCTTC. Encoded protein: CASMGLQLGQNYNEQFF.

This chain uses TRBV6-4 with TRBJ1-2, with 9 bases aligning to TRBD1. Germline V lookup: CDR1 MRHNA, CDR2 SNTAGT. The CDR3 runs to 16 residues. With V trimmed by 4 bases and J by 8 bases, 14 bases remained unmatched. The CDR3 reads CASSGLPGTGRHGYTF. For the CDR3, the DNA is TGTGCCAGCAGTGGCCTCCCCGGGACAGGGCGTCACGGCTACACCTTC.

The V call is TRBV25-1, the J call TRBJ1-6; 7 nucleotides line up with TRBD1. V lost 5 bases to trimming and J lost 15 bases; unmatched junction nucleotides: 13. This CDR3 contains 14 residues. Germline CDR1 reads MGHDK; CDR2 reads SYGVNS. CDR3 loop: CASSPPGTAHYLHF. Here the CDR3 DNA reads TGTGCCAGCAGTCCCCCCGGGACAGCACATTACCTCCACTTT.

The V call is TRBV24-1, the J call TRBJ2-3; 11 bases align to TRBD2. This CDR3 spans 15 amino acids. The V and J ends lost 5 bases and 3 bases, in that order; junction bases with no gene match: 3. CDR1 and CDR2 (germline): KGHDR, SFDVKD. CDR3 sequence: CATSGRLAGTDTQYF. CDR3 nucleotides: TGTGCCACCAGTGGCCGACTAGCGGGGACAGATACGCAGTATTTT.

This chain connects TRBV7-3 to TRBJ1-4, with D unclear. The V gene lost 1 base and the J gene lost 2 bases, with 11 bases spanning the gap. The CDR3 is 16 amino acids. Looked up from germline, CDR1 is SGHTA and CDR2 is FQGTGA. The CDR3 nucleotides read TGTGCCAGCAGCTTAAGAGATCCGATTACTAATGAAAAACTGTTTTTT. It translates to CASSLRDPITNEKLFF.

CDR3: CATSSLQVGPLHF. The CDR3 region has the DNA TGTGCCACCAGCAGCTTACAGGTTGGGCCCCTCCACTTT. The gene calls are TRBV15 and TRBJ1-6, with D possibly TRBD1 on 5 matching bases. This CDR3 contains 13 residues. Germline V gene lookup returns CDR1 LNHNV and CDR2 YYDKDF (reference sequence). The V end was cut by 3 bases, the J end by 13 bases, with 13 bases between.

V is TRBV12-3 or TRBV12-4 and J is TRBJ2-2; 7 bases are shared with TRBD1. V lost 5 bases, J lost 6 bases, and 3 bases stayed unmatched. CDR3 size: 13 residues. The CDR3 protein is CASSNQGAGELFF. The CDR3 DNA follows: TGTGCCAGCAGTAATCAGGGGGCCGGGGAGCTGTTTTTT.

The CDR3 DNA is TGTGCCAGCAGCGCGGGGACAGTAAACACTGAAGCTTTCTTT. This gives the protein CASSAGTVNTEAFF. The gene calls are TRBV11-3 and TRBJ1-1; 7 bases are a match to TRBD1. V trimming: 5 bases; J trimming: 2 bases; junction bases outside the gene matches: 5. The CDR3 runs to 14 residues. Germline lookup yields CDR1 SGHNT and CDR2 YENEEA.

This chain connects TRBV28 to TRBJ1-3; D perhaps matches TRBD1 (5 bases). Per germline, CDR1 MDHEN and CDR2 SYDVKM. The V end lost 6 bases, the J end lost 2 bases, and 11 bases lay between the germline ends. The CDR3 loop spans 14 amino acids. CDR3 residues: CASSYQGPGNTIYF. The DNA for the CDR3 is TGTGCCAGCAGCTATCAGGGTCCTGGAAACACCATATATTTT.